These 30 T cell receptor beta chains came from one sample sequenced in a study of blood T cell repertoires in COVID-19. Only in-frame clones appear in the TCRdb table, and some are missing; sequencing was by immunoSEQ multiplex PCR. Of roughly 80,000 clones listed, approximately 81% are singletons. The sample consisted of peripheral blood. Receptors originate from an older woman with acute or convalescent COVID-19.

The chain is built from TRBV12-3 or TRBV12-4 and TRBJ1-2; D may be TRBD1 (5 bases). Trimming stripped 3 bases from V and 4 bases from J, with 9 bases between. The CDR3 is 13 residues long. The CDR3 DNA follows: TGTGCCAGCAGTTTTCAGGGCGGCTATGGCTACACCTTC. Encoded protein: CASSFQGGYGYTF.

This chain uses TRBV19 with TRBJ1-5; no clear D gene. With 4 bases removed from V and 7 bases from J, the gap between germline ends came to 11 bases. Germline CDR1 reads LNHDA; CDR2 reads SQIVND (reference sequence). The CDR3 has 13 amino acids. The DNA of the CDR3 is TGTGCCAGTAGTAGAGGGTTTACGCAGCCCCAGCATTTT. Protein: CASSRGFTQPQHF.

The rearrangement uses TRBV7-8 and TRBJ2-2; D perhaps matches TRBD1 (5 bases). Germline assignment: CDR1 SGHVS and CDR2 FQNEAQ. The CDR3 loop spans 14 amino acids. V dropped 5 bases and J dropped 1 base, with 8 bases sitting between them. CDR3 nucleotide sequence: TGTGCCAGCAGCACAACAGGGAACACCGGGGAGCTGTTTTTT. Protein: CASSTTGNTGELFF.

The rearrangement joins TRBV30 to TRBJ1-1, with 12 nucleotides matching TRBD1. The CDR3 length is 19 residues. Trimming at V came to 1 base and at J to 0 bases, leaving 12 bases not matched to a gene. Germline CDR1 reads GTSNPN; CDR2 reads SVGIG (reference sequence). CDR3 sequence: CAWSERGTGGDELNTEAFF. The CDR3 DNA sequence: TGTGCCTGGAGTGAGAGGGGGACAGGGGGCGATGAGTTGAACACTGAAGCTTTCTTT.

This clone was observed a few times. The chain combines TRBV2 with TRBJ1-1; D is possibly TRBD1 (5 bases). Germline CDR1 reads SNHLY; CDR2 reads FYNNEI. The CDR3 consists of 13 residues. V lost 5 bases and J lost 2, with 9 bases in between. The CDR3 region is CASSQQGNTEAFF. CDR3 DNA: TGTGCCAGCAGTCAGCAGGGTAACACTGAAGCTTTCTTT.

This clone was seen a single time. CDR3 nucleotide sequence: TGTGCCAGCAGCTTGGTGGCGGGGGGAACTCCCGAGCAGTACTTC. Protein: CASSLVAGGTPEQYF. J is TRBJ2-7 and V is TRBV5-4, with 8 bases lining up with TRBD2. This CDR3 comprises 15 residues. V lost 0 bases, J lost 6 bases, and 8 bases stayed unmatched. Looked up from germline, CDR1 is SGHNT and CDR2 is YYREEE (reference sequence).

The V gene is TRBV6-5, the J gene TRBJ2-7, with D possibly matching TRBD1 (6 bases). V lost 2 bases and J 4 bases, leaving 12 bases between the germline ends. Per germline, CDR1 MNHEY and CDR2 SVGAGI. The CDR3 totals 14 residues. CDR3 sequence reads: CASSYRRGGYEQYV. Here the CDR3 DNA reads TGTGCCAGCAGTTACCGTCGAGGGGGATACGAGCAGTACGTC.

J is TRBJ1-4 and V is TRBV18; D not resolved. There are 15 residues in the CDR3. Per the germline V gene, CDR1 is KGHSH and CDR2 is LQKENI. V was shortened by 4 bases and J by 0 bases, with 9 bases between the two germline ends. CDR3: CASSREIATNEKLFF. The CDR3 DNA sequence: TGTGCCAGCTCACGGGAGATTGCAACTAATGAAAAACTGTTTTTT.

This clone was recorded at least ten times. The chain has TRBV10-3 and TRBJ1-5; weak D call: TRBD1 (5 bases). The germline V gene encodes CDR1 ENHRY and CDR2 SYGVKD. Trimming shortened V by 6 bases and J by 0 bases, and 12 bases separated the two germline ends. There are 15 residues in the CDR3. This CDR3 is CAISSGPDSNQPQHF. The CDR3 DNA reads TGTGCCATCAGCTCAGGGCCCGATAGCAATCAGCCCCAGCATTTT.

The chain recombines TRBV5-6 with TRBJ1-1; D is uncertain. From germline, CDR1 is SGHDT and CDR2 YYEEEE. The CDR3 has 12 amino acids. The V end was cut by 4 bases, the J end by 10 bases, with 14 bases between. CDR3 nucleotide sequence: TGTGCCAGCAGCAAAGGGAGATTAGGAGCTTTCTTT. Protein sequence: CASSKGRLGAFF.

The chain has TRBV18 and TRBJ1-1; D gene ambiguous. With 3 bases removed from V and 4 bases from J, the gap between germline ends came to 15 bases. This CDR3 has 15 amino acids. Germline CDR1 is KGHSH and CDR2 is LQKENI. The CDR3 is CASSPRGGETTEAFF. CDR3 in DNA: TGTGCCAGCTCACCCCGAGGTGGGGAGACCACTGAAGCTTTCTTT.

The rearrangement links TRBV5-5 to TRBJ1-4, with 8 bases fitting TRBD1. Looked up from germline, CDR1 is SGHKS and CDR2 is YYEKEE (reference sequence). CDR3 length equals 17 residues. Unmatched junction bases numbered 9, after V lost 0 bases and J lost 5 bases. CDR3 amino acids: CASSLATGQGENEKLFF. The CDR3 bases are TGTGCCAGCAGCTTGGCGACTGGACAGGGCGAAAATGAAAAACTGTTTTTT.

This clone was counted a few times. The J gene is TRBJ1-5, the V gene TRBV7-2; D uncertain. The length of the CDR3 is 16 residues. Germline CDR1 reads SGHTA; CDR2 reads FQGNSA. Trimming took 5 bases from V and 2 from J, leaving 16 bases between them. CDR3 bases: TGTGCCAGCAGCCCCCGTGCGGGGATGGGCAATCAGCCCCAGCATTTT. Residues: CASSPRAGMGNQPQHF.

This chain joins TRBV7-3 and TRBJ2-5, with TRBD1 identical over 9 bases. J lost 5 bases, V lost 4 bases, and 8 bases had no gene match. CDR1 SGHTA and CDR2 FQGTGA come from the germline V gene. The CDR3 runs 15 residues. The CDR3 region is CASSSGQGAVETQYF. The CDR3 DNA reads TGTGCCAGCAGCTCGGGACAGGGTGCGGTGGAGACCCAGTACTTC.

For the CDR3, the DNA is TGCAGCGTTGAGAATTCTGGCCTTTTAAACACTGAAGCTTTCTTT. As protein: CSVENSGLLNTEAFF. This chain uses TRBV29-1 with TRBJ1-1, with D hard to call. Trimming left V 3 bases short and J 2 bases short, with 16 bases between. CDR1 and CDR2 from the germline V gene are SQVTM and ANQGSEA. The CDR3 is 15 residues long.

The CDR3, as DNA: TGTGCCAGCAGTTTATCGAACACAGGGTTCTATGGCTACACCTTC. Amino acid sequence: CASSLSNTGFYGYTF. The rearrangement uses TRBV27 and TRBJ1-2, with a weak D call TRBD1 (6 bases). There are 15 residues in the CDR3. In germline, CDR1 is MNHEY, CDR2 SMNVEV (reference sequence). Trimming took 0 bases from V and 4 from J, leaving 12 bases between them.

Many counts were recorded for this clone. This chain joins TRBV7-2 and TRBJ1-5; no clear D gene. This CDR3 has 18 amino acids. Trimming removed 4 bases at V and 2 bases at J, with 21 bases between. Germline assignment: CDR1 SGHTA and CDR2 FQGNSA. As DNA, the CDR3 is TGTGCCAGCAGCTCGCGTACCGGGAGCTCATGGGGCAATCAGCCCCAGCATTTT. Translated, it gives CASSSRTGSSWGNQPQHF.

V usage is TRBV4-3 and J usage is TRBJ2-3, with 10 bases identical to TRBD2. This CDR3 region has 18 residues. V gave up 3 bases and J gave up 5 bases; unmatched junction bases: 14. CDR1 and CDR2 from the germline V gene are LGHNA and YSLEER. CDR3 residues: CASSQRTPGTSVGDTQYF. DNA of the CDR3: TGCGCCAGCAGCCAGAGGACCCCCGGGACTAGCGTGGGAGATACGCAGTATTTT.

This clone was picked up a small number of times. The chain is built from TRBV10-1 and TRBJ2-6; tentatively, D is TRBD1 (6 bases). Trimming left V 4 bases short and J 2 bases short, with 9 bases between. Germline V CDR1 and CDR2: WNHNN, SYGVQD (reference sequence). CDR3 size: 15 residues. CDR3 nucleotides: TGCGCCAGCAGTGTTGCAGGGGCTGGGGCCAACGTCCTGACTTTC. Protein product: CASSVAGAGANVLTF.

This sequence joins TRBV5-1 and TRBJ1-1; no clear D gene. CDR3 length equals 14 residues. The germline V and J ends were trimmed by 0 bases and 2 bases, with 8 bases remaining between them. CDR1 and CDR2 from the germline V gene are SGHRS and YFSETQ. In DNA form, the CDR3 reads TGCGCCAGCAGCTTGGCTTCAAGCAACACTGAAGCTTTCTTT. It is translated as CASSLASSNTEAFF.

V and J are TRBV5-8 and TRBJ2-2; 8 positions agree with TRBD1. CDR1 and CDR2 (germline): SGHTS, YDEGEE. Germline trimming cut 7 bases from V and 1 base from J; bases unmatched to any gene: 6. The CDR3 has 15 residues. The CDR3 bases are TGTGCCAGCTCTGCCGGGACAGGGAACACCGGGGAGCTGTTTTTT. Its protein product is CASSAGTGNTGELFF.

The sample holds a few counts of this clone. The chain recombines TRBV18 with TRBJ1-2, with 8 bases that match TRBD1. The junction had 0 bases not matched to a gene; V was cut back by 0 bases and J by 3 bases. This CDR3 has 14 amino acids. The germline V gene encodes CDR1 KGHSH and CDR2 LQKENI. In nucleotides, the CDR3 is TGTGCCAGCTCACCACCGACAGGGGACTATGGCTACACCTTC. Amino acid sequence: CASSPPTGDYGYTF.

V gene TRBV5-5 combines with J gene TRBJ2-1; D not certain. CDR3 size: 13 residues. Trimming took 1 base from V and 7 from J, leaving 9 bases between them. CDR1 and CDR2 from the germline V gene are SGHKS and YYEKEE (reference sequence). The chain's CDR3 is CASSLYLENEQFF. The CDR3 DNA follows: TGTGCCAGCAGCTTGTACCTAGAGAATGAGCAGTTCTTC.

The chain joins TRBV14 to TRBJ2-1, with D unclear. The CDR3 is 14 residues long. V lost 0 bases to trimming and J lost 6 bases, with 9 bases between them. Germline CDR1 reads SGHDN; CDR2 reads FVKESK. The CDR3 DNA follows: TGTGCCAGCAGCCAAGATTTGGGCCTCAATGAGCAGTTCTTC. It encodes CASSQDLGLNEQFF.

The chain recombines TRBV24-1 with TRBJ2-1; 10 bases match TRBD1. The germline V gene encodes CDR1 KGHDR and CDR2 SFDVKD. The CDR3 runs 15 residues. V lost 6 bases to trimming and J lost 6 bases; unmatched junction nucleotides: 7. In DNA form, the CDR3 reads TGTGCCACCAGTTATTCGGGACAGGGGATCAATGAGCAGTTCTTC. Translating it yields CATSYSGQGINEQFF.

This chain uses TRBV6-1 with TRBJ1-5, with D possibly TRBD1 on 6 matching bases. Trimming removed 2 bases from V and 0 bases from J, with 8 bases in between. The CDR3 sequence is 15 residues long. Per germline, CDR1 MNHNS and CDR2 SASEGT. The CDR3 here is CASSEMTGSNQPQHF. The CDR3 DNA reads TGTGCCAGCAGTGAAATGACAGGTAGCAATCAGCCCCAGCATTTT.

This clone has a handful of counts. This chain links TRBV29-1 with TRBJ1-2; D ambiguous. Trimming cost V 6 bases and J 3 bases, with 8 bases left between them. This CDR3 spans 11 amino acids. The germline V gene encodes CDR1 SQVTM and CDR2 ANQGSEA. The CDR3 region is CSVSLDYGYTF. CDR3 coding DNA: TGCAGCGTAAGTTTAGACTATGGCTACACCTTC.

The rearrangement links TRBV18 to TRBJ1-4; 7 bases align to TRBD1. The V and J ends lost 4 bases and 3 bases, in that order; junction bases with no gene match: 11. Germline V lookup: CDR1 KGHSH, CDR2 LQKENI. There are 17 residues in the CDR3. The CDR3 bases are TGTGCCAGCTCACTATACAGGGGAGGAGCGGCTAATGAAAAACTGTTTTTT. This gives the protein CASSLYRGGAANEKLFF.

CDR3 sequence (DNA): TGTGCCAGTAATACTGGTATGGGGGGTAGAAGCCCTGAAGCTTTCTTT. Translated, it gives CASNTGMGGRSPEAFF. The V call is TRBV19, the J call TRBJ1-1; maybe TRBD1 (5 bases). V dropped 7 bases and J dropped 6 bases, with 24 bases sitting between them. The CDR3 consists of 16 residues. CDR1 LNHDA and CDR2 SQIVND come from the germline V gene (reference sequence).

This chain joins TRBV28 and TRBJ1-6, with D perhaps TRBD1 (5 bases). Germline V gene sequence: CDR1 MDHEN, CDR2 SYDVKM. Trimming shortened V by 2 bases and J by 10 bases, and 15 bases separated the two germline ends. The CDR3 consists of 15 residues. CDR3 sequence reads: CASSLGEGMSSPLHF. The CDR3 DNA sequence: TGTGCCAGCAGTTTAGGGGAGGGGATGAGCTCACCCCTCCACTTT.